The rows below give T cell receptor beta chains drawn from one sample of a study of blood T cells in healthy people across ages. TCRdb ran MiXCR on the 5' RACE reads and lists one entry per CDR3 protein. The sample shows around 970,000 distinct CDR3 sequences, roughly half of them seen only once. Sample: blood. These receptors were collected from a woman aged 60-75 years in good health. Both conserved end residues are part of each CDR3. D genes are given only for firm matches. Clone size is stated in some rows and not others, as once, few, many or a class when expanded.

>TRBJ1-2|TRBV24-1|TRBD1|once
CATSGDQGADYGYTF
TGTGCCACCAGTGGCGACCAGGGGGCGGACTATGGCTACACCTTC
>TRBJ2-1|TRBV28|TRBD2|-
CASSPPGLAAHNEQFF
TGTGCCAGCAGCCCCCCGGGACTAGCGGCGCACAATGAGCAGTTCTTC
>TRBJ2-7|TRBV24-1|-|few
CATSDHQGPEQYF
TGTGCCACCAGTGATCATCAGGGACCCGAGCAGTACTTC
>TRBJ2-3|TRBV28|-|-
CASSFSWTLITDTQYF
TGTGCCAGCAGTTTTTCTTGGACCTTGATCACAGATACGCAGTATTTT
>TRBJ1-1|TRBV12-3/TRBV12-4|-|-
CASSFGDKNTEAFF
TGTGCCAGCAGTTTCGGGGATAAGAACACTGAAGCTTTCTTT
>TRBJ2-7|TRBV15|-|-
CATSRGVFSYEQYF
TGTGCCACCAGCAGAGGGGTATTCTCCTACGAGCAGTACTTC
>TRBJ2-1|TRBV18|TRBD1|-
CASSLGQKNNEQFF
TGTGCCAGCTCACTGGGACAGAAAAACAATGAGCAGTTCTTC
>TRBJ2-3|TRBV18|-|-
CASSRDNGPTDTQYF
TGTGCCAGCTCTCGGGACAATGGTCCCACAGATACGCAGTATTTT
>TRBJ2-7|TRBV15|-|-
CATSRDLRGNEQYF
TGTGCCACCAGCAGAGATTTGAGGGGAAACGAGCAGTACTTC
>TRBJ1-4|TRBV6-1|-|once
CASKERPATNEKLFF
TGTGCCAGCAAGGAAAGACCGGCGACTAATGAAAAACTGTTTTTT
>TRBJ2-7|TRBV21-1|-|-
CASSKEDRLDEQYF
TGTGCCAGCAGCAAAGAGGACAGGCTAGACGAGCAGTACTTC
>TRBJ2-7|TRBV7-2|-|few
CASKGSSYEQYF
TGTGCCAGCAAGGGCAGCTCCTACGAGCAGTACTTC
>TRBJ2-1|TRBV3-1|-|-
CASRNRRNLQFF
TGTGCCAGCAGGAACCGCCGGAACCTACAGTTCTTC
>TRBJ2-7|TRBV27|TRBD1|-
CASSLRDRSYEQYF
TGTGCCAGCAGCCTCCGGGACAGGTCCTACGAGCAGTACTTC
>TRBJ2-1|TRBV4-1|-|-
CASSQDSGPSYNEQFF
TGCGCCAGCAGCCAAGATTCGGGACCTTCCTACAATGAGCAGTTCTTC
>TRBJ1-5|TRBV5-6|TRBD1|-
CASSLGTVTYQPQHF
TGTGCCAGCAGCTTAGGGACAGTTACTTATCAGCCCCAGCATTTT
>TRBJ2-1|TRBV7-9|-|few
CASSPSGTFESYNEQFF
TGTGCCAGCAGCCCATCTGGGACGTTTGAATCCTACAATGAGCAGTTCTTC
>TRBJ2-2|TRBV14|TRBD2|-
CASSQASGIAGELFF
TGTGCCAGCAGCCAGGCAAGCGGGATTGCCGGGGAGCTGTTTTTT
>TRBJ2-6|TRBV27|-|-
CACSVGPARQPSGANVLTF
TGTGCCTGCAGTGTCGGGCCCGCTCGTCAGCCCTCTGGGGCCAACGTCCTGACTTTC
>TRBJ2-7|TRBV20-1|TRBD2|few
CSARLASLYEQYF
TGCAGTGCCCGACTAGCGAGCCTGTACGAGCAGTACTTC